This passage covers 32 T cell receptor beta chains from one sample sequenced in a study of blood T cells in healthy people across ages. Primed by a sample-barcoded 5' primer and a J-beta primer mix, a second PCR proceeded for about 7 to 11 cycles. From the 5' RACE reads, TCRdb called clonotypes with MiXCR, one entry per CDR3 protein. The sample yields about 970,000 distinct CDR3 sequences, roughly 51% seen once. Sequencing was performed on blood. The receptors derive from a woman in her fifties or sixties in good health.

The chain is built from TRBV18 and TRBJ2-1, with TRBD2 matching 14 bases. The germline V gene encodes CDR1 KGHSH and CDR2 LQKENI. Trimming removed 5 bases from V and 4 bases from J; junction bases left unmatched: 7. CDR3 length: 17 amino acids. The chain's CDR3 is CASSTGTSGSGYNEQFF. In DNA, the CDR3 is TGTGCCAGCTCAACAGGGACTAGCGGGAGCGGTTACAATGAGCAGTTCTTC.

V gene TRBV6-5 combines with J gene TRBJ2-5, with TRBD2 matching over 10 bases. V shed 6 bases and J 9 bases; nucleotides not matched to a gene: 13. This CDR3 region has 15 residues. From germline, CDR1 is MNHEY and CDR2 SVGAGI. The CDR3 reads CASRSPGTSDRSQYF. CDR3 nucleotide sequence: TGTGCCAGCAGATCACCCGGGACTAGCGACCGGTCCCAGTACTTC.

V and J are TRBV29-1 and TRBJ2-7; possible D gene TRBD1, 5 bases. The V end lost 4 bases, the J end lost 7 bases, and 14 bases lay between the germline ends. The CDR3 has 12 amino acids. The germline CDR1 and CDR2 sequences are SQVTM and ANQGSEA. The CDR3 loop reads CSVGGPKGEQYF. In DNA, the CDR3 is TGCAGCGTTGGAGGACCCAAGGGGGAGCAGTACTTC.

The chain is built from TRBV29-1 and TRBJ2-3, with D possibly being TRBD1 (6 bases). The CDR3 has 13 residues. Germline V gives CDR1 SQVTM, CDR2 ANQGSEA. Trimming cost V 7 bases and J 0 bases, with 11 bases left between them. CDR3 nucleotide sequence: TGCAGCGCTACTAGGGGGAGCACAGATACGCAGTATTTT. It specifies CSATRGSTDTQYF.

The CDR3 coding sequence is TGTGCCATCAGACTCAGCGGGAATTCCTACGAGCAGTACTTC. Encoded protein: CAIRLSGNSYEQYF. The rearrangement uses TRBV10-3 and TRBJ2-7; 7 bases match TRBD2. With V trimmed by 6 bases and J by 1 base, 6 bases remained unmatched. The CDR3 runs 14 residues. Germline V CDR1 and CDR2: ENHRY, SYGVKD.

The chain uses TRBV2 and TRBJ2-1; TRBD2 might be the D (5 bases). The V end was cut by 8 bases, the J end by 9 bases, with 20 bases between. The CDR3 extends over 14 amino acids. Germline V gene data show CDR1 as SNHLY and CDR2 as FYNNEI. The CDR3 coding sequence is TGTGCCAGCCAGAAGGACCAGCGGTCCGGTGAGCAGTTCTTC. The encoded protein is CASQKDQRSGEQFF.

In DNA form, the CDR3 reads TGTGCCAGCACCAAGGGTCTAATCGTCTCCTACAATGAGCAGTTCTTC. It translates to CASTKGLIVSYNEQFF. V usage is TRBV7-6 and J usage is TRBJ2-1; D uncertain. V lost 7 bases to trimming and J lost 0 bases, with 16 bases between them. There are 16 residues in the CDR3. Looked up from germline, CDR1 is SGHVS and CDR2 is FNYEAQ.

V usage is TRBV28 and J usage is TRBJ2-7; 9 bases map to TRBD1. The CDR3 consists of 14 residues. V gave up 7 bases and J gave up 1 base; unmatched junction bases: 5. Per the germline V gene, CDR1 is MDHEN and CDR2 is SYDVKM. The CDR3 sequence is CASTSTGGSYEQYF. The DNA of the CDR3 is TGTGCCAGCACCTCGACAGGGGGGTCCTACGAGCAGTACTTC.

This chain links TRBV6-2 or TRBV6-3 with TRBJ2-3; 7 bases are shared with TRBD2. The CDR3 covers 16 residues. The V and J ends lost 7 bases and 4 bases, in that order; junction bases with no gene match: 14. In germline, CDR1 is MNHEY, CDR2 SVGEGT. CDR3 sequence reads: CASIPAGGSGADTQYF. The CDR3 DNA sequence: TGTGCCAGCATCCCAGCGGGCGGGAGTGGCGCAGATACGCAGTATTTT.

The table lists this clonotype with a few counts. The V call is TRBV10-1, the J call TRBJ1-2; tentative D call: TRBD1 (5 bases). Looked up from germline, CDR1 is WNHNN and CDR2 is SYGVQD (reference sequence). This CDR3 is 13 amino acids long. V lost 0 bases, J lost 8 bases, and 10 bases lay in between. The CDR3 sequence is CASSESTERGYTF. As DNA, the CDR3 is TGCGCCAGCAGTGAGTCGACAGAGCGGGGCTACACCTTC.

J is TRBJ1-1 and V is TRBV20-1; no firm D call. This CDR3 is built from 14 residues. V gave up 4 bases and J gave up 7 bases, with 19 bases separating them. Germline V lookup: CDR1 DFQATT, CDR2 SNEGSKA (reference sequence). CDR3 nucleotide sequence: TGCAGTGCTACTCCCTATCAAGGTTCCTTTGAAGCTTTCTTT. Translating gives CSATPYQGSFEAFF.

Notes on this clonotype: A read error may account for a junction end that differs from germline. DNA for the CDR3: TGTGCCAGCAGCCAAGTTCCGGGAGGGGTAGATACGCAGTGTTTT. As protein: CASSQVPGGVDTQCF. The chain combines TRBV3-1 with TRBJ2-3, with 8 bases identical to TRBD2. The CDR3 length is 15 residues. From germline, CDR1 is LGHDT and CDR2 YNNKEL (reference sequence).

The chain uses TRBV4-1 and TRBJ2-4, with D perhaps matching TRBD2 (6 bases). V was pared by 0 bases and J by 13 bases, with 10 bases between. Germline CDR1 MGHRA, CDR2 YSYEKL. CDR3 length: 12 amino acids. CDR3 in amino acids: CASSQDRREQYF. The CDR3 DNA sequence: TGCGCCAGCAGCCAAGATCGACGGGAGCAGTACTTC.

This clonotype was seen a few times. This chain uses TRBV28 with TRBJ2-1; 7 bases line up with TRBD1. The closer fit of TRBJ2-7 to the DNA end suggests the J call may be wrong. Germline loops: CDR1 MDHEN, CDR2 SYDVKM. CDR3 length: 14 amino acids. The CDR3: CASSLWDSGSEQYF. CDR3 nucleotide sequence: TGTGCCAGCAGTTTGTGGGACAGCGGTTCGGAGCAGTACTTC.

The CDR3 loop reads CASRTGTSSSKNIQYF. The CDR3 DNA sequence: TGTGCCAGCAGGACAGGGACTAGCTCGTCCAAAAACATTCAGTACTTC. The V and J genes are TRBV6-2 or TRBV6-3 and TRBJ2-4; 9 nucleotides agree with TRBD2. J lost 2 bases, V lost 6 bases, and 8 bases had no gene match. CDR3 length equals 16 residues. Germline V CDR1 and CDR2: MNHEY, SVGEGT.

About this clonotype itself: At one boundary the junction diverges from the germline segment, which might be a read error. The chain is built from TRBV10-3 and TRBJ2-7; D is perhaps TRBD1 (5 bases). The CDR3 spans 18 residues. Per the germline V gene, CDR1 is ENHRY and CDR2 is SYGVKD. CDR3 loop: CATSESWGFGAVAYEQYF. DNA for the CDR3: TGTGCCACCAGTGAGTCCTGGGGTTTTGGGGCAGTCGCCTACGAGCAGTACTTC.

The V and J genes are TRBV24-1 and TRBJ2-3, with D possibly matching TRBD1 (6 bases). The CDR3 extends over 15 amino acids. Germline V gives CDR1 KGHDR, CDR2 SFDVKD. V gave up 4 bases and J gave up 0 bases, with 10 bases separating them. The CDR3 region is CATSEQQGSTDTQYF. In DNA, the CDR3 is TGTGCCACCAGTGAGCAACAGGGAAGCACAGATACGCAGTATTTT.

This clonotype was picked up a small number of times. The chain employs TRBV4-3 and TRBJ2-6, with a possible D match to TRBD1 (6 bases). Germline values: CDR1 LGHNA, CDR2 YSLEER. The CDR3 contains 20 residues. V was cut by 1 base and J by 0 bases, with 19 bases left in between. In nucleotides, the CDR3 is TGCGCCAGCAGCCAAGCCAATCGTGGACAGTTATTCTCTGGGGCCAACGTCCTGACTTTC. This gives the protein CASSQANRGQLFSGANVLTF.

This clonotype was detected only a few times. The rearrangement joins TRBV3-1 to TRBJ2-3; perhaps TRBD2 as D (5 bases). Per the germline V gene, CDR1 is LGHDT and CDR2 is YNNKEL (reference sequence). Trimming removed 3 bases from V and 6 bases from J, with 13 bases in between. The CDR3 is 14 residues long. In nucleotides, the CDR3 is TGTGCCAGCAGCCAGGACGTGGGAGCGGATACGCAGTATTTT. This codes for CASSQDVGADTQYF.

The gene calls are TRBV20-1 and TRBJ1-2, with 9 bases lining up with TRBD1. The CDR3 consists of 17 residues. CDR1 is DFQATT, CDR2 SNEGSKA, per germline (reference sequence). The ends lost 0 bases at V and 4 bases at J; junction bases unmatched: 12. The CDR3 is CSARERKGTGPSYGYTF. CDR3 DNA: TGCAGTGCTAGAGAGAGGAAGGGGACAGGGCCCTCCTATGGCTACACCTTC.

J is TRBJ1-5 and V is TRBV20-1; 8 positions match TRBD1. The CDR3 extends over 16 amino acids. After removal of 5 bases from V and 4 bases from J, the junction contained 13 bases not matched to a gene. Germline V lookup: CDR1 DFQATT, CDR2 SNEGSKA (reference sequence). The CDR3 nucleotides read TGCAGTGCTCCGCCAGGGGGGGACAGGCGAAATCAGCCCCAGCATTTT. As protein: CSAPPGGDRRNQPQHF.

This clonotype was counted a few times. J is TRBJ2-5 and V is TRBV20-1; D remains ambiguous. Per germline, CDR1 DFQATT and CDR2 SNEGSKA (reference sequence). This CDR3 has 13 residues. Trimming cost V 5 bases and J 3 bases, with 13 bases left between them. Here the CDR3 reads CSALQGWEETQYF. In DNA, the CDR3 is TGCAGTGCTCTCCAAGGTTGGGAAGAGACCCAGTACTTC.

The V call is TRBV12-3 or TRBV12-4, the J call TRBJ2-5, with TRBD1 matching 8 bases. The CDR3 runs to 16 residues. V lost 6 bases and J lost 5; bases outside the gene matches: 14. This chain's CDR3 is CASSPDRGPPLETQYF. CDR3 DNA sequence: TGTGCCAGCAGCCCCGACAGGGGTCCCCCCTTGGAGACCCAGTACTTC.

V usage is TRBV7-9 and J usage is TRBJ2-1; D may be TRBD2 (5 bases). The V gene lost 7 bases and the J gene lost 1 base, with 17 bases spanning the gap. The germline V gene has CDR1 SEHNR and CDR2 FQNEAQ (reference sequence). CDR3 length equals 16 residues. The CDR3 protein is CASTSPRCGSYNEQFF. The DNA for the CDR3 is TGTGCCAGCACCTCTCCTCGGTGCGGGTCCTACAATGAGCAGTTCTTC.

This sequence joins TRBV20-1 and TRBJ2-7; D might be TRBD1 (5 bases). The V gene's germline CDR1 is DFQATT and CDR2 SNEGSKA (reference sequence). The CDR3 is 14 amino acids. V was trimmed by 3 bases and J by 1 base, leaving 13 bases between them. The CDR3 DNA follows: TGCAGTGCTAGCGTAATAGGGGTGTCCTACGAGCAGTACTTC. Protein: CSASVIGVSYEQYF.

This clonotype has just one count. The V and J genes are TRBV6-1 and TRBJ2-4; TRBD2 matches 12 bases. Gene TRBJ2-5 matches the end of the DNA better, so the J call may be wrong. The CDR3 has 17 residues. Germline V gene sequence: CDR1 MNHNS, CDR2 SASEGT. CDR3 in amino acids: CASSRWTGLAGSKTQYF. For the CDR3, the DNA is TGTGCCAGCAGTCGATGGACAGGACTAGCGGGATCGAAGACCCAGTACTTC.

This chain joins TRBV4-3 and TRBJ2-3; 9 nucleotides match TRBD2. Germline V CDR1 and CDR2: LGHNA, YSLEER. The CDR3 has 18 residues. J lost 5 bases, V lost 0 bases, and 12 bases had no gene match. CDR3 coding DNA: TGCGCCAGCAGCCAAGAGGGGCGGGAGGGCCAGTTTAGAGATACGCAGTATTTT. Its protein product is CASSQEGREGQFRDTQYF.

The chain links TRBV7-3 to TRBJ2-7; D not certain. The CDR3 consists of 15 residues. The V end lost 5 bases, the J end lost 5 bases, and 19 bases lay between the germline ends. Germline CDR1 reads SGHTA; CDR2 reads FQGTGA. The DNA of the CDR3 is TGTGCCAGCAGCGTGAGACCCCTGCCTTCCCACGAGCAGTACTTC. Residues: CASSVRPLPSHEQYF.

The table lists this clonotype with a count of one. This clone may be a read error of a much larger clone one base away. The V gene is TRBV28, the J gene TRBJ2-3; TRBD2 aligns across 13 bases. CDR3 size: 15 residues. Germline V lookup: CDR1 MDHEN, CDR2 SYDVKM. The CDR3, as DNA: TGTGTCACCCGGACTAGCGGGAGAATCGCAGATACGCAGTATTTT. Amino acids: CVTRTSGRIADTQYF.

The gene calls are TRBV20-1 and TRBJ2-1; 11 bases are shared with TRBD2. Trimming took 8 bases from V and 4 from J; bases not matched to a gene: 7. Germline assignment: CDR1 DFQATT and CDR2 SNEGSKA (reference sequence). This CDR3 has 14 residues. DNA for the CDR3: TGCAGTCTTCTGACTAGCGGGATTTACAATGAGCAGTTCTTC. It codes for CSLLTSGIYNEQFF.

This clonotype was found a few times. The chain uses TRBV29-1 and TRBJ2-7, with no clear D. The CDR3 contains 13 residues. Trimming left V 6 bases short and J 0 bases short, with 12 bases between. Germline CDR1 is SQVTM and CDR2 is ANQGSEA. The CDR3 coding sequence is TGCAGCGTCGCTGACACAAACTCCTACGAGCAGTACTTC. Its translation: CSVADTNSYEQYF.

This clonotype has just a few counts. The chain has TRBV14 and TRBJ2-7; D is unclear. This CDR3 region has 16 residues. Germline V gene lookup returns CDR1 SGHDN and CDR2 FVKESK. With 0 bases removed from V and 3 bases from J, the gap between germline ends came to 15 bases. The CDR3 coding sequence is TGTGCCAGCAGCCAAGATTTCCCAGTGGACCTCTACGAGCAGTACTTC. The encoded protein is CASSQDFPVDLYEQYF.